This TCR beta chain was recorded in a study of OX40 agonist ivuxolimab in advanced cancers. Overall study context: The study reported partial responses in three patients: one hepatocellular carcinoma, two cutaneous melanoma.

CDR3 length equals 10 residues. Sequencing was performed with immunoSEQ multiplex PCR; in TCRdb, only in-frame clones are kept and a portion is missing. This table has about 48,000 clones, 84% appearing once. The sampling schedule covered blood at baseline, cycle 4 day 1, and cycle 7 day 1. This TCR derives from an adult with an advanced solid tumor such as melanoma, head and neck, liver or kidney cancer. V and J are TRBV21-1 and TRBJ2-7. TRBV21-1 is a pseudogene segment. This sample comprised CD4+ or CD8+ T cells sorted from blood, obtained in a trial of the OX40 agonist ivuxolimab. The CDR3, as DNA: TGTGCCAGCAGCAAAAACGAGCAGTACTTC. Amino acid sequence: CASSKNEQYF.